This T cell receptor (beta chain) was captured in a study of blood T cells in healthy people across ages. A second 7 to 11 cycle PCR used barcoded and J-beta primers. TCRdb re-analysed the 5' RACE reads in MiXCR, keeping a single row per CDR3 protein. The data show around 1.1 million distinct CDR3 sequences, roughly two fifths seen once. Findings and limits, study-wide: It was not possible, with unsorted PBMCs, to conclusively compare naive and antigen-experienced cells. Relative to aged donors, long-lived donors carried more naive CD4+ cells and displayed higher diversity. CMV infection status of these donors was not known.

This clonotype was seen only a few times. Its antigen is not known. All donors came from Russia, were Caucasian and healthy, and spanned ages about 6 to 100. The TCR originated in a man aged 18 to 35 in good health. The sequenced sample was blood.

The CDR3 loop is CASSLKYSNQPQHF. Written as DNA, the CDR3 is TGTGCCAGCAGCTTAAAATATAGCAATCAGCCCCAGCATTTT. This chain uses TRBV7-2 with TRBJ1-5; D call uncertain. Germline V gene lookup returns CDR1 SGHTA and CDR2 FQGNSA. V was clipped by 2 bases and J by 0 bases, with 5 bases between them. The CDR3 sequence is 14 residues long.